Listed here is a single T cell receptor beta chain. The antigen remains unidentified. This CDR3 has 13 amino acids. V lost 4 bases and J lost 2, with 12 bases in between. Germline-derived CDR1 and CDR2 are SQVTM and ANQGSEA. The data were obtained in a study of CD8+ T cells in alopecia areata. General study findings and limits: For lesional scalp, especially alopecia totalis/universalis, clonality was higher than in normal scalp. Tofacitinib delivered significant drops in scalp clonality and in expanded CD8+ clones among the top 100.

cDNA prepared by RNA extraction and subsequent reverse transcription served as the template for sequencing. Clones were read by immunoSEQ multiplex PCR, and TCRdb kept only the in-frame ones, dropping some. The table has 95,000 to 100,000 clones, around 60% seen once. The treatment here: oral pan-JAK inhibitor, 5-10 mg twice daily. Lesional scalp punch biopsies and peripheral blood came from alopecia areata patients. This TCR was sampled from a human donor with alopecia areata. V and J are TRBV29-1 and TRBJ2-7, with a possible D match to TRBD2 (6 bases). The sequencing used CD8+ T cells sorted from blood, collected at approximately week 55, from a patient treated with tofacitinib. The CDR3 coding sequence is TGCAGCGTTGTCGATGGGGGGACCTACGAGCAGTACTTC. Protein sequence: CSVVDGGTYEQYF.